This T cell receptor beta chain was captured in a study of T cell responses to AZD1222 COVID-19 vaccine. For this clone: As yet, its antigen is unknown. This same CDR3 is encoded by further DNA sequences in the sample.

Method: immunoSEQ multiplex PCR; TCRdb's copy keeps in-frame clones and lacks some. The sample includes 100,000 to 150,000 clones, around 84% seen only once; the top ten take 7.7%. J lost 2 bases, V lost 6 bases, and 2 bases had no gene match. The CDR3 spans 13 residues. From germline, CDR1 is MNHEY and CDR2 SVGAGI. Points from the study as a whole: Donors in the cohort were predominantly white British and more often female, and clonal diversity was possibly underestimated.

This TCR came from an adult in good health. The specimen was peripheral blood, collected on day 0 of AZD1222 vaccination. The chain combines TRBV6-5 with TRBJ2-5; TRBD1 aligns across 8 bases. The CDR3 loop reads CASRGTGQETQYF. Here the CDR3 DNA reads TGTGCCAGCAGGGGGACAGGACAAGAGACCCAGTACTTC.